A selection of T cell receptor beta chains follows, all from one sample in a study of blood T cells in healthy people across ages. TCRdb itself ran the 5' RACE reads through MiXCR, one entry per CDR3 protein. The sample holds approximately 1,100,000 distinct CDR3 sequences, 40% to 55% seen once. The sequenced material came from blood. These receptors all come from a woman aged 55-70 years in good health. CDR3s include the opening cysteine and the closing phenylalanine or tryptophan. The order of the fields is J gene, V gene, clone size, D gene, CDR3 DNA, CDR3 protein. D genes are given only for firm matches. Clone size is given for some rows only: seen once, a few or many times, or a class if the clone is expanded.

>TRBJ2-7|TRBV20-1|few|NA
TGCAGTGCTAGAGGCAGCCTAATAAGCTCCTACGAGCAGTACTTC
CSARGSLISSYEQYF
>TRBJ2-3|TRBV24-1|NA|NA
TGTGCCACCAGTGATCCCCAGGTCGCGGATACGCAGTATTTT
CATSDPQVADTQYF
>TRBJ2-7|TRBV10-3|NA|NA
TGTGCCATCAGACAGGAACCCTACGAGCAGTACTTC
CAIRQEPYEQYF
>TRBJ2-3|TRBV20-1|few|TRBD2
TGCAGTCTTACTAGCGGCACAGATACGCAGTATTTT
CSLTSGTDTQYF
>TRBJ2-7|TRBV7-6|once|TRBD2
TGTGCCAGCAGCAACCGACCGGGACTAGCGGGAGGACTAGATTCCTACGAGCAGTACTTC
CASSNRPGLAGGLDSYEQYF
>TRBJ2-5|TRBV25-1|NA|NA
TGTGCCAGCAGTGAATCCGTAGGCCGGGGATGGGAGACCCAGTACTTC
CASSESVGRGWETQYF
>TRBJ2-6|TRBV4-1|NA|NA
TGCGCCAGCAGCCAAGGAGGAGGGGCTGGGGCCAACGTCCTGACTTTC
CASSQGGGAGANVLTF
>TRBJ1-2|TRBV29-1|NA|NA
TGCAGCGTTGGGCAGGCTCAAGATGGCTACACCTTC
CSVGQAQDGYTF
>TRBJ2-3|TRBV27|few|TRBD1
TGTGCCAGCAGTTCCAGGGACAGGGCCACAGATACGCAGTATTTT
CASSSRDRATDTQYF
>TRBJ2-1|TRBV29-1|once|TRBD2
TGCAGCGTTGCAGGACTAGTGGGAAGGGGAGAGCAGTTCTTC
CSVAGLVGRGEQFF
>TRBJ1-5|TRBV6-6|NA|NA
TGTGCCAGCAGTTCCCGGGGGCAGGATCAGCCCCAGCATTTT
CASSSRGQDQPQHF
>TRBJ2-1|TRBV6-6|few|NA
TGTGCCAGCAGTTACCCCGGGATACTCAATGAGCAGTTCTTC
CASSYPGILNEQFF
>TRBJ2-1|TRBV7-9|few|NA
TGTGCCAGCAGCTTAGTCTTAGGTTCAGAGAACAATGAGCAGTTCTTC
CASSLVLGSENNEQFF
>TRBJ2-3|TRBV7-3|many|NA
TGTGCCAGCAGCCCCGACCGAGGCACAGATACGCAGTATTTT
CASSPDRGTDTQYF
>TRBJ2-1|TRBV18|NA|NA
TGTGCCAGCTCACCGGGGGACACCCACAATGAGCAGTTCTTC
CASSPGDTHNEQFF
>TRBJ2-1|TRBV6-5|NA|NA
TGTGCCAGCAGTGCAGGGTACCCACACAATGAGCAGTTCTTC
CASSAGYPHNEQFF
>TRBJ2-1|TRBV28|NA|NA
TGTGCCAGCAGGCGTCTGACAGGCAATGAGCAGTTCTTC
CASRRLTGNEQFF
>TRBJ1-2|TRBV4-1|few|TRBD1
TGCGCCAGCAGCCAAGACGGGGGGACAGGGAACTATGGCTACACCTTC
CASSQDGGTGNYGYTF
>TRBJ1-6|TRBV4-2|NA|NA
TGTGCCAGCAGCCAGTTCGAGGGGTTCTCACCCCTCCACTTT
CASSQFEGFSPLHF
>TRBJ2-4|TRBV7-9|few|NA
TGTGCCAGCAGCTTAGCGGCCGGCATCCCCCCGGACATTCAGTACTTC
CASSLAAGIPPDIQYF
>TRBJ1-6|TRBV5-5|NA|TRBD1
TGTGCCAGCAGCCGACAGGGGGTGGGTTCACCCCTCCACTTT
CASSRQGVGSPLHF
>TRBJ2-5|TRBV11-2|NA|TRBD1
TGTGCCAGCAGGACCTGTGGACAGGGGCAAGAGACCCAGTACTTC
CASRTCGQGQETQYF
>TRBJ2-1|TRBV3-1|many|TRBD2
TGTGCCAGCAGCCCTGAACTAGCGGGAGTAGTCAATGAGCAGTTCTTC
CASSPELAGVVNEQFF
>TRBJ2-1|TRBV20-1|few|TRBD2
TGCAGTGCTAGAGATCGGGCTGGGACTAGCGGTCCGGGGGAGCAGTTCTTC
CSARDRAGTSGPGEQFF
>TRBJ2-2|TRBV10-3|NA|NA
TGTGCCATCAGTGGGGGGAGTGAGGCCGGGGAGCTGTTTTTT
CAISGGSEAGELFF
>TRBJ2-3|TRBV28|NA|NA
TGTGCCAGCCTCTTCCCAGGTGGGACAGATACGCAGTATTTT
CASLFPGGTDTQYF
>TRBJ2-6|TRBV27|NA|NA
TGTGCCAGCGCCTTCGGCCGCTTTGGGGCCAACGTCCTGACTTTC
CASAFGRFGANVLTF
>TRBJ1-2|TRBV4-2|NA|NA
TGTGCCAGCAGCCAAGATTCGGCAGGGGCTACAACTAAGGGCTATGGCTACACCTTC
CASSQDSAGATTKGYGYTF
>TRBJ2-7|TRBV29-1|NA|NA
TGCAGCGTTGACGGGGTCGAGGGGACAACCTACGAGCAGTACTTC
CSVDGVEGTTYEQYF
>TRBJ2-7|TRBV11-2|NA|NA
TGTACCAGCAGCTTAGATCGGACACACGAGCAGTACTTC
CTSSLDRTHEQYF
>TRBJ1-4|TRBV29-1|few|NA
TGCAGCGTTGAAGACCCCGGACACGGGGATGAAAAACTGTTTTTT
CSVEDPGHGDEKLFF
>TRBJ1-2|TRBV5-1|NA|NA
TGCGCCAGCCGGGGAGTCTATGGCTACACCTTC
CASRGVYGYTF
>TRBJ2-7|TRBV27|NA|TRBD1
TGTGCCAGCAGTACAGGGGGCCGCTTTTACGAGCAGTACTTC
CASSTGGRFYEQYF
>TRBJ2-1|TRBV27|few|NA
TGTGCCAGCAGTTTAACGGGAGCCAGTGAGCAGTTCTTC
CASSLTGASEQFF
>TRBJ1-2|TRBV24-1|NA|TRBD1
TGTGCCACCTGGACAGGGTATGGCTACACCTTC
CATWTGYGYTF
>TRBJ1-2|TRBV15|NA|TRBD1
TGTGCCACCAGCAGAGACAGGGGGCTACAACGCTATGGCTACACCTTC
CATSRDRGLQRYGYTF
>TRBJ2-1|TRBV7-9|few|NA
TGTGCCAGCAGCTCCACCGGGACTCCCAATGAGCAGTTCTTC
CASSSTGTPNEQFF
>TRBJ2-5|TRBV6-5|few|NA
TGTGCCAGCAGTTACCCTTCGACCAATAGACAACTACAAGAGACCCAGTACTTC
CASSYPSTNRQLQETQYF
>TRBJ2-5|TRBV15|many|NA
TGTGCCACCAGCAGAAGGGCAGGACCACAAGAGACCCAGTACTTC
CATSRRAGPQETQYF
>TRBJ2-3|TRBV20-1|NA|NA
TGCAGTGCTAGAGATGACGGTCCCCGGGATACGCAGTATTTT
CSARDDGPRDTQYF
>TRBJ1-2|TRBV29-1|NA|NA
TGCAGCGTTCAAGGGGGTTATGGACGGAACTATGGCTACACCTTC
CSVQGGYGRNYGYTF
>TRBJ2-5|TRBV28|NA|NA
TGTGCCAGCACCCGGGCGGAGCTTACGAAGACCCAGTACTTC
CASTRAELTKTQYF
>TRBJ2-2|TRBV5-1|NA|NA
TGCGCCAGCAGCTTGGCTGGGATCGGGGAGCTGTTTTTT
CASSLAGIGELFF
>TRBJ2-5|TRBV9|many|NA
TGTGCCAGCAGCGTAAAGGGGCAAGAGACCCAGTACTTC
CASSVKGQETQYF
>TRBJ1-2|TRBV9|NA|NA
TGTGCCAGCAGCATTGAGACAGGATATGGCTACACCTTC
CASSIETGYGYTF
>TRBJ2-3|TRBV9|NA|TRBD2
TGTGCCAGCGGCTTGAGCGTCAATAGCGGGAGTTTGGCAGATACGCAGTATTTT
CASGLSVNSGSLADTQYF
>TRBJ2-7|TRBV27|NA|TRBD1
TGTGCCAGCAGTCATAATCCGGGACAGGGGTTCCACGAGCAGTACTTC
CASSHNPGQGFHEQYF
>TRBJ2-4|TRBV15|few|NA
TGTGCCACCAGCAAATCCGTAACCAAAAACATTCAGTACTTC
CATSKSVTKNIQYF
>TRBJ2-5|TRBV11-2|NA|NA
TGTGCCAGCAGCTCTTACAGGGAGGGGGAGACCCAGTACTTC
CASSSYREGETQYF
>TRBJ2-1|TRBV20-1|NA|TRBD2
TGCAGTGCGAGACCGTCTAGCGGGATGAACAATGAGCAGTTCTTC
CSARPSSGMNNEQFF
>TRBJ1-2|TRBV27|few|NA
TGTGCCAGCAGTAAACAGGGACCTAACTATGGCTACACCTTC
CASSKQGPNYGYTF
>TRBJ2-1|TRBV9|NA|NA
TGTGCCAGCAGCGTAGGCGTAGGGGGTAGCATGATCAATGAGCAGTTCTTC
CASSVGVGGSMINEQFF